These T cell receptor beta chains were read from a single sample in a study of OX40 agonist ivuxolimab in advanced cancers. The repertoire was sequenced with immunoSEQ multiplex PCR; TCRdb's copy has only in-frame clones and lacks some. The sample holds about 46,000 clones, 70% to 90% seen once. Sequenced material: CD4+ or CD8+ T cells sorted from blood, taken in a trial of the OX40 agonist ivuxolimab. The receptor source for this set is an adult with an advanced solid tumor such as melanoma, head and neck, liver or kidney cancer. CDR3s include the opening cysteine and the closing phenylalanine or tryptophan. A D gene is named only where the DNA matches it firmly. For some rows the clone size is stated as once, few or many, or as a class when expanded; others skip it.

TRBV29-1	TRBD1	TRBJ2-7	.	CSVGQGTYEQYF	TGCAGCGTTGGACAGGGTACCTACGAGCAGTACTTC
TRBV5-1	TRBD1	TRBJ2-5	few	CASSRSPGQGQETQYF	TGCGCCAGCAGCCGATCCCCCGGACAGGGCCAAGAGACCCAGTACTTC
TRBV5-5	.	TRBJ2-5	.	CASSFLGGETQYF	TGTGCCAGCAGCTTCTTAGGTGGGGAGACCCAGTACTTC
TRBV5-1	.	TRBJ1-6	once	CASSPRDPYNSPLHF	TGCGCCAGCAGCCCGAGGGATCCCTATAATTCACCCCTCCACTTT
TRBV2	TRBD1	TRBJ1-4	.	CASSPGQTNEKLFF	TGTGCCAGCAGCCCGGGACAGACAAATGAAAAACTGTTTTTT
TRBV27	.	TRBJ2-6	.	CASRKGVGANVLTF	TGTGCCAGCAGAAAAGGGGTTGGGGCCAACGTCCTGACTTTC
TRBV7-9	.	TRBJ1-1	few	CASSPRGVRVEAFF	TGTGCCAGCAGCCCCCGAGGGGTCCGTGTTGAAGCTTTCTTT
TRBV4-1	.	TRBJ1-5	.	CASSQDSGNQPQHF	TGCGCCAGCAGCCAAGATAGCGGCAATCAGCCCCAGCATTTT
TRBV13	.	TRBJ1-1	.	CASSLSTTVNTEAFF	TGTGCCAGCAGCTTATCGACAACAGTGAACACTGAAGCTTTCTTT
TRBV27	TRBD1	TRBJ1-2	once	CASRGTGELQGYTF	TGTGCCAGCAGGGGGACAGGGGAGCTTCAAGGCTACACCTTC
TRBV27	.	TRBJ2-7	.	CASRIGGRVSYEQYF	TGTGCCAGCAGAATAGGGGGAAGAGTCTCCTACGAGCAGTACTTC
TRBV4-3	TRBD2	TRBJ2-3	.	CASSPRGASADTQYF	TGCGCCAGCAGCCCGCGGGGGGCGTCGGCAGATACGCAGTATTTT
TRBV10-3	TRBD2	TRBJ2-5	.	CAISGLAGGQETQYF	TGTGCCATCAGTGGACTAGCGGGGGGTCAAGAGACCCAGTACTTC
TRBV21-1	.	TRBJ2-7	.	CASSKSQGMYRIEQYF	TGTGCCAGCAGCAAATCTCAGGGGATGTACAGGATAGAGCAGTACTTC
TRBV7-9	.	TRBJ2-1	.	CASSPGWLRGRDEQFF	TGTGCCAGCAGCCCCGGGTGGTTGAGGGGTAGAGATGAGCAGTTCTTC
TRBV4-3	TRBD1	TRBJ2-2	.	CASSQVTGASTGELFF	TGCGCCAGCAGCCAAGTGACAGGGGCCTCCACCGGGGAGCTGTTTTTT
TRBV10-3	TRBD1	TRBJ2-7	.	CAISERTGYEQYF	TGTGCCATCAGTGAGCGGACAGGGTACGAGCAGTACTTC
TRBV19	.	TRBJ2-2	.	CASSGGGLGGTGELFF	TGTGCCAGTAGCGGAGGTGGACTAGGGGGAACCGGGGAGCTGTTTTTT
TRBV10-2	.	TRBJ1-2	.	CASTRARTDGYTF	TGCGCCAGCACCAGGGCTCGGACGGATGGCTACACCTTC
TRBV10-3	TRBD2	TRBJ2-3	.	CAISELGLAGGQDTQYF	TGTGCCATCAGTGAGCTCGGACTAGCGGGAGGGCAAGATACGCAGTATTTT
TRBV14	.	TRBJ1-3	.	CASSQFRLANSGNTIYF	TGTGCCAGCAGCCAATTTAGGCTAGCAAACTCTGGAAACACCATATATTTT
TRBV7-9	TRBD2	TRBJ2-3	.	CASSSRIAGGGRSTDTQYF	TGTGCCAGCAGCAGTAGAATAGCGGGGGGAGGTCGGAGCACAGATACGCAGTATTTT
TRBV10-3	.	TRBJ2-1	.	CAISARLDYNEQFF	TGTGCCATCAGTGCCAGGCTGGACTACAATGAGCAGTTCTTC
TRBV21-1	.	TRBJ2-1	.	CASRPSGTSGVLSYNEQFF	TGTGCCAGCAGGCCATCCGGGACTAGCGGGGTACTATCCTACAATGAGCAGTTCTTC
TRBV29-1	.	TRBJ2-1	few	CSVPERTAYNEQFF	TGCAGCGTTCCGGAGCGGACGGCGTACAATGAGCAGTTCTTC